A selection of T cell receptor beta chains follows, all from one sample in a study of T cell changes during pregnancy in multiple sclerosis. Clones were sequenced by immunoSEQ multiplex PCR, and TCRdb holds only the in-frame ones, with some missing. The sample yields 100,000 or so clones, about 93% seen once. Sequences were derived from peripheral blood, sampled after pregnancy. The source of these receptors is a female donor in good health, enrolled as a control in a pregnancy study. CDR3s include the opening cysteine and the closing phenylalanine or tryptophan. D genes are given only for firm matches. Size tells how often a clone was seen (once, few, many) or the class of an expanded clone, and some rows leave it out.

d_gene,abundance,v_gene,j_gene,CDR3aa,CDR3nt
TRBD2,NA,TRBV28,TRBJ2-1,CASSLAGGSYNEQFF,TGTGCCAGCTCCTTAGCGGGAGGCTCCTACAATGAGCAGTTCTTC
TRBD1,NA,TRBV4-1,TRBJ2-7,CASSQAREGQGREQYF,TGCGCCAGCAGCCAAGCCAGGGAGGGACAGGGGCGCGAGCAGTACTTC
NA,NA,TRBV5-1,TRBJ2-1,CASSLVSAAAPYNEQFF,TGCGCCAGCAGCTTGGTGTCTGCGGCGGCGCCCTACAATGAGCAGTTCTTC
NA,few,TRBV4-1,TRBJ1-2,CASSLRLDYGYTF,TGCGCCAGCAGCCTACGACTGGATTATGGCTACACCTTC
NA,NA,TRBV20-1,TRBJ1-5,CSFGGDQPQHF,TGCAGTTTCGGAGGGGACCAGCCCCAGCATTTT
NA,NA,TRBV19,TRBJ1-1,CASSIAQEAEAFF,TGTGCCAGTAGTATCGCGCAGGAGGCTGAAGCTTTCTTT
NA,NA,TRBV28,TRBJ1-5,CASSSYDRGNQPQHF,TGTGCCAGCAGTTCCTATGACAGAGGAAATCAGCCCCAGCATTTT
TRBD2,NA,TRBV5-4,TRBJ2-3,CASSLPPAGGTDTQYF,TGTGCCAGCAGCTTGCCCCCAGCGGGAGGGACAGATACGCAGTATTTT
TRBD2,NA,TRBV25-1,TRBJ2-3,CASSSGLASVEGDTQYF,TGTGCCAGCAGTTCTGGACTAGCGAGTGTGGAAGGAGATACGCAGTATTTT
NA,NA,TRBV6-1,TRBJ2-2,CASSLLSGDAGELFF,TGTGCCAGCAGCCTTCTTAGCGGCGACGCCGGGGAGCTGTTTTTT
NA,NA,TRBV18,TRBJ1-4,CASSPTSSDEKLFF,TGTGCCAGCTCACCGACAAGTTCGGATGAAAAACTGTTTTTT
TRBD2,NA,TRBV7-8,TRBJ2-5,CASSLRTSGILAETQYF,TGTGCCAGCAGCCTTCGGACTAGCGGGATACTGGCAGAGACCCAGTACTTC
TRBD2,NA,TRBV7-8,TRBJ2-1,CASSLDYYGTSGNNEQFF,TGTGCCAGCAGCTTAGATTACTATGGGACTAGCGGGAACAATGAGCAGTTCTTC
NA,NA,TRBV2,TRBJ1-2,CASSESRTSYGYTF,TGTGCCAGCAGTGAATCTAGGACTTCCTATGGCTACACCTTC
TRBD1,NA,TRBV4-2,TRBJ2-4,CASSQDLITGVAKNIQYF,TGTGCCAGCAGCCAAGATCTTATAACAGGGGTGGCCAAAAACATTCAGTACTTC
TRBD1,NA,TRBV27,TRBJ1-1,CASSSLDRGLYTEAFF,TGTGCCAGCAGTTCCCTGGACAGGGGGCTATACACTGAAGCTTTCTTT
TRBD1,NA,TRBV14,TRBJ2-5,CASSPQDRGYETQYF,TGTGCCAGCAGCCCTCAGGACAGGGGTTACGAGACCCAGTACTTC
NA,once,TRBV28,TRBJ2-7,CASSSGVYEQYF,TGTGCCAGCAGTTCGGGAGTCTACGAGCAGTACTTC
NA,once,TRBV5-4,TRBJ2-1,CASSLAPLNEQFF,TGTGCCAGCAGCTTGGCCCCACTCAATGAGCAGTTCTTC